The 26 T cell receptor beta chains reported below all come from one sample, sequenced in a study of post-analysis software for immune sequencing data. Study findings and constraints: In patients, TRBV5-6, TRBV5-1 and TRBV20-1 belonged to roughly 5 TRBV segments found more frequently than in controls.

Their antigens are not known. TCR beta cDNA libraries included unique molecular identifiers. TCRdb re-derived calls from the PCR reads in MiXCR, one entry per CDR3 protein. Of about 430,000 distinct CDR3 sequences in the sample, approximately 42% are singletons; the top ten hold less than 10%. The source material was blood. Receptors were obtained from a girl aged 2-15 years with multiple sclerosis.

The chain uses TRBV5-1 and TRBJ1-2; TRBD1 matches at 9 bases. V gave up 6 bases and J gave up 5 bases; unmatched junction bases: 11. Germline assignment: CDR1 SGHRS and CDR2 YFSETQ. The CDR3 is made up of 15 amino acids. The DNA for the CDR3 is TGCGCCAGCACAACAGGGGGCGCGCCCGGGTATGGCTACACCTTC. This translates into CASTTGGAPGYGYTF. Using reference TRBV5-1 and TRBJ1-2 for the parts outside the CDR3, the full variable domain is KAGVTQTPRYLIKTRGQQVTLSCSPISGHRSVSWYQQTPGQGLQFLFEYFSETQRNKGNFPGRFSGRQFSNSRSEMNVSTLELGDSALYLCASTTGGAPGYGYTFGSGTRLTVV.

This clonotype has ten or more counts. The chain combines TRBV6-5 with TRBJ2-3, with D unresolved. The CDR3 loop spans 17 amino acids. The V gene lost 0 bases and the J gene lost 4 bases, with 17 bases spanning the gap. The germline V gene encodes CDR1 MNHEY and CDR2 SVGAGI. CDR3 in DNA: TGTGCCAGCAGTTACTCCCTAGGTAGCCCTCGTCCAGATACGCAGTATTTT. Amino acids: CASSYSLGSPRPDTQYF.

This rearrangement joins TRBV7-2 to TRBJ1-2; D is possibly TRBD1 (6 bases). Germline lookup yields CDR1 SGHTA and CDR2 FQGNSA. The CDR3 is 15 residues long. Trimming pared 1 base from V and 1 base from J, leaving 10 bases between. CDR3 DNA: TGTGCCAGCAGCTTAGACGGGACAAGTAACTATGGCTACACCTTC. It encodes CASSLDGTSNYGYTF.

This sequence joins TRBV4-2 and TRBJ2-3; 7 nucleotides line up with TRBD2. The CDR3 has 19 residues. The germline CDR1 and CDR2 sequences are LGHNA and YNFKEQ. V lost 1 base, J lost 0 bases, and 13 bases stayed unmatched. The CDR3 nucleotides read TGTGCCAGCAGCCAAGGAGCGGGGATTCGGGGATCTAGCACAGATACGCAGTATTTT. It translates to CASSQGAGIRGSSTDTQYF.

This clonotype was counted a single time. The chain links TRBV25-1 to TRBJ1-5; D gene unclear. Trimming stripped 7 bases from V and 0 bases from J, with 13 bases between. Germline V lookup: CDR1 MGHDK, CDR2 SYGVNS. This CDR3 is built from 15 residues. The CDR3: CASKSSSYSNQPQHF. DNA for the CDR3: TGTGCCAGCAAATCCAGTTCCTATAGCAATCAGCCCCAGCATTTT.

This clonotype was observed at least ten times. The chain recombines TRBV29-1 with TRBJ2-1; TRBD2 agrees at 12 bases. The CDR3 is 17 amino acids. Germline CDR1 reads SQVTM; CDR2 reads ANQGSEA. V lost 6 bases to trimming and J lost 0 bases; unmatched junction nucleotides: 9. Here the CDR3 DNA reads TGCAGCGTCGGCGGGCTAGCGGGGGGGTTCTCCTACAATGAGCAGTTCTTC. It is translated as CSVGGLAGGFSYNEQFF.

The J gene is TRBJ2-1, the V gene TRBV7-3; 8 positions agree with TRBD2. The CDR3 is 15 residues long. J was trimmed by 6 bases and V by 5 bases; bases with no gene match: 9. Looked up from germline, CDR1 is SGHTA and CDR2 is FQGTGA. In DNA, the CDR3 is TGTGCCAGCAGCCCCCGTCTAGCGGGCGGCAATGAGCAGTTCTTC. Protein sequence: CASSPRLAGGNEQFF.

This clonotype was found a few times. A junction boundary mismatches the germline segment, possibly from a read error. DNA of the CDR3: TGTGTCAGCAGCGTAGTTGCAGGGGGTTACGAGCAGTACTTC. Translating gives CVSSVVAGGYEQYF. The V gene is TRBV9, the J gene TRBJ2-7; 7 bases align to TRBD1. The CDR3 has 14 residues. CDR1 is SGDLS and CDR2 is YYNGEE in the germline V gene.

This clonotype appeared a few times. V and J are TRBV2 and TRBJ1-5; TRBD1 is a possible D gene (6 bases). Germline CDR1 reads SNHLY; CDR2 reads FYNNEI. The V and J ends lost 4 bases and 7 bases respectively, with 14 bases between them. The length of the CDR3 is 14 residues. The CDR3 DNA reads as TGTGCCAGCAGTGCAGGGGACGGGGGGCAGCCCCAGCATTTT. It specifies CASSAGDGGQPQHF.

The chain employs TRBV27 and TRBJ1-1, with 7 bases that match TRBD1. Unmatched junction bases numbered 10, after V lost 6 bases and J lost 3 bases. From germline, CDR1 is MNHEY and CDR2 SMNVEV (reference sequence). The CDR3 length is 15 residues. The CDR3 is CASRLDRVRHTEAFF. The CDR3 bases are TGTGCCAGCAGGCTTGACAGGGTTCGGCACACTGAAGCTTTCTTT.

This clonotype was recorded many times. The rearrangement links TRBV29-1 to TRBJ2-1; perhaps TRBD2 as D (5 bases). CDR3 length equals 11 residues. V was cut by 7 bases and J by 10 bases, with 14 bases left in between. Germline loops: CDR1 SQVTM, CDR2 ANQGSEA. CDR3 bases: TGCAGCGCTGGAATGGGGAGCGAGCAGTTCTTC. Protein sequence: CSAGMGSEQFF.

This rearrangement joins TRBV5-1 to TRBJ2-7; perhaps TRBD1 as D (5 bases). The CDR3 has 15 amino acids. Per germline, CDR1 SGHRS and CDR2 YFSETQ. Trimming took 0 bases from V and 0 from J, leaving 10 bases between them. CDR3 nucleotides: TGCGCCAGCAGCTTGGGGGCAGGGATCTCCTACGAGCAGTACTTC. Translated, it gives CASSLGAGISYEQYF.

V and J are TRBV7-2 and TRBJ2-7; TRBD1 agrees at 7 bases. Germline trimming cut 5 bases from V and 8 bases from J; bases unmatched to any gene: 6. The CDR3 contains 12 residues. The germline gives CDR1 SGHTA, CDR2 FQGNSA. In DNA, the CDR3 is TGTGCCAGCAGCCCTTGGACAGGCCAGCAGTACTTC. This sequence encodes CASSPWTGQQYF.

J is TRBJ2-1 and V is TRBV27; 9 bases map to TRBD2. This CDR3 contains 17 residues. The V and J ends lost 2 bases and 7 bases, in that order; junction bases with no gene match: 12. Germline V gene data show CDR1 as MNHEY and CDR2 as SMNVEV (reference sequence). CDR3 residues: CASSLGAVGSGRNEQFF. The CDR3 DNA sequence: TGTGCCAGCAGTTTAGGAGCCGTGGGTAGCGGGAGAAATGAGCAGTTCTTC.

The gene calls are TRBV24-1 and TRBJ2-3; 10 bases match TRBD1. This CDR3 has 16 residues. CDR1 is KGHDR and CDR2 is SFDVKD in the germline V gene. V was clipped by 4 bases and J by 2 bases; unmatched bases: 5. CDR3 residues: CATSEPGTGDTDTQYF. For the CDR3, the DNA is TGTGCCACCAGTGAACCGGGGACAGGGGACACAGATACGCAGTATTTT.

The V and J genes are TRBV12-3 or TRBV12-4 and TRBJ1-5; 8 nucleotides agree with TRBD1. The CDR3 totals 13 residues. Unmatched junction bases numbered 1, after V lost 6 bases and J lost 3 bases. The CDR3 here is CASRTGDNQPQHF. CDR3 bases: TGTGCCAGCAGGACAGGGGACAATCAGCCCCAGCATTTT.

In DNA, the CDR3 is TGTGCCAGCAGTCGCGACAGGTTCTCTCAGCCCCAGCATTTT. Translated: CASSRDRFSQPQHF. This rearrangement joins TRBV6-5 to TRBJ1-5; TRBD1 might be the D (6 bases). The CDR3 has 14 residues. Germline CDR1 MNHEY, CDR2 SVGAGI. V was cut by 5 bases and J by 6 bases, with 14 bases left in between.

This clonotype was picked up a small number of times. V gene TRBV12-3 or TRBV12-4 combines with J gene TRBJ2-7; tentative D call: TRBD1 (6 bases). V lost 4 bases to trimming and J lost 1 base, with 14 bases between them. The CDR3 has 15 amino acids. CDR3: CASSSQGLPSYEQYF. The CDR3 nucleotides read TGTGCCAGCAGTTCACAGGGTTTACCGTCCTACGAGCAGTACTTC.

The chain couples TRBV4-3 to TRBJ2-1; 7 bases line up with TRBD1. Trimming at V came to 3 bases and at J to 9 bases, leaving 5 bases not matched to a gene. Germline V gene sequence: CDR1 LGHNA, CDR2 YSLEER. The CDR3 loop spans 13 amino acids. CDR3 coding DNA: TGCGCCAGCAGCCATCGACAGGGTCGTGAGCAGTTCTTC. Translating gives CASSHRQGREQFF.

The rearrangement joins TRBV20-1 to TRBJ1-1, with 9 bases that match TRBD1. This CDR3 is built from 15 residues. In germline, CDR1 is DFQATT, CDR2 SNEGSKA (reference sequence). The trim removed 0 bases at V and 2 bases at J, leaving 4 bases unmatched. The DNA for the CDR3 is TGCAGTGCTAGAGATCCGGGACAGGGAAACACTGAAGCTTTCTTT. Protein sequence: CSARDPGQGNTEAFF.

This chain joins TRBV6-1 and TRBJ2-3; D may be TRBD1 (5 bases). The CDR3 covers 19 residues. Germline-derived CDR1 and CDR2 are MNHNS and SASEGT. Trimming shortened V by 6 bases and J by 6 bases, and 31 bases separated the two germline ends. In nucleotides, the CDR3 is TGTGCCAGCAGAGAGTATACAGGAACGGGTCCTGGGGCTGTGGATACGCAGTATTTT. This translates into CASREYTGTGPGAVDTQYF.

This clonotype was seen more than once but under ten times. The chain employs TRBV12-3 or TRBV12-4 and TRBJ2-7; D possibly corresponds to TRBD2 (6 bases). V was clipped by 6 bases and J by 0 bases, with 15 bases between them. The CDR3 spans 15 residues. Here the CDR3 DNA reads TGTGCCAGCAGCGGGGGACTTCCCCTCTCCTACGAGCAGTACTTC. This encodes CASSGGLPLSYEQYF.

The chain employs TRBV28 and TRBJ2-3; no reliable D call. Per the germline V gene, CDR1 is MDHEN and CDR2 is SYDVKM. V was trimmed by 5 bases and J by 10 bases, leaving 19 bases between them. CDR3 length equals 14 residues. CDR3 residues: CASSPPLPAYPQYF. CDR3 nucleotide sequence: TGTGCCAGCAGTCCCCCCTTGCCAGCTTACCCGCAGTATTTT.

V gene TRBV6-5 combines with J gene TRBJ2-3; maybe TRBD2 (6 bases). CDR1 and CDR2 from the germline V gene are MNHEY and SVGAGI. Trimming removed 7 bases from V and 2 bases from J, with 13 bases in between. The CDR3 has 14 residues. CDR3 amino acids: CASNTGLLTDTQYF. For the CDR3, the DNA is TGTGCCAGCAACACGGGACTCCTCACAGATACGCAGTATTTT.

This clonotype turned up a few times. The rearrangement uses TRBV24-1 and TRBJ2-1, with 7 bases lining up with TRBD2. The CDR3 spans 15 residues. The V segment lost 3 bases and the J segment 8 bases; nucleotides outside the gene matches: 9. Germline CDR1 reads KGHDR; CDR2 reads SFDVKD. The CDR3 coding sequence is TGTGCCACCAGTGATCCCCGGGGAGGGTCGCATGAGCAGTTCTTC. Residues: CATSDPRGGSHEQFF.

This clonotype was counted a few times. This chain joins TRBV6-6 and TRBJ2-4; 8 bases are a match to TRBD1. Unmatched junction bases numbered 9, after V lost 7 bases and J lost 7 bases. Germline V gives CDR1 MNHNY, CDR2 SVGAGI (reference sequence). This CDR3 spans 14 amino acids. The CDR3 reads CASIADRVGNIQYF. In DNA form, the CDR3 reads TGTGCCAGCATCGCGGACAGGGTGGGGAACATTCAGTACTTC.